Presented here are 6 T cell receptor beta chains from one specimen sequenced in a study of blood T cell repertoires in COVID-19. The method was immunoSEQ multiplex PCR; TCRdb's version includes in-frame clones alone and lacks a portion of them. The sample holds around 240,000 clones; 75% to 90% are singletons and the top ten take around 1%. Sample: PBMCs or T cells enriched from blood (not recorded which). The receptors were gathered from a man in his forties or fifties who had been exposed to COVID-19.

Of note for this clone: In the same sample, other DNA sequences code for this CDR3. CDR3 residues: CASSVGGGNSPLHF. In DNA, the CDR3 is TGTGCCAGCAGCGTAGGAGGTGGCAATTCACCCCTCCACTTT. The chain couples TRBV9 to TRBJ1-6, with D unclear. Germline V gives CDR1 SGDLS, CDR2 YYNGEE. The CDR3 is 14 amino acids. The V end lost 0 bases, the J end lost 7 bases, and 8 bases lay between the germline ends.

This clone was found once. A read error is likely, as this CDR3 ends without the conserved phenylalanine or tryptophan. It is unclear where the CDR3 begins or ends on the DNA, so no DNA is shown, and the CDR3 is as TCRdb lists it. This sequence joins TRBV11-2 and TRBJ1-1; the D call of TRBD1 is as the table states it, not checked on the DNA. The CDR3 is made up of 12 amino acids, end residues included. Looked up from germline, CDR1 is SGHAT and CDR2 is FQNNGV. The CDR3 sequence is CASSAGGHLSFG.

This chain links TRBV2 with TRBJ2-7; 7 bases are shared with TRBD1. The CDR3 has 16 amino acids. V trimming: 6 bases; J trimming: 4 bases; junction bases outside the gene matches: 15. CDR1 and CDR2 from the germline V gene are SNHLY and FYNNEI. CDR3 sequence (DNA): TGTGCCAGCAGAAAAGTCCCCAGGGGGATCAGATACGAGCAGTACTTC. Translated, it gives CASRKVPRGIRYEQYF.

The J gene is TRBJ1-2, the V gene TRBV19, with a tentative D call TRBD1 (5 bases). The CDR3 contains 11 residues. Germline-derived CDR1 and CDR2 are LNHDA and SQIVND (reference sequence). Deletions cut 7 bases from V and 4 bases from J, with 7 bases between. The chain's CDR3 is CASMGLYGYTF. DNA of the CDR3: TGTGCCAGTATGGGGCTCTATGGCTACACCTTC.

The chain recombines TRBV28 with TRBJ2-7; 12 bases are a match to TRBD2. CDR3 length: 15 residues. With 3 bases clipped from V and 6 bases from J, the junction kept 6 bases outside the gene matches. In germline, CDR1 is MDHEN, CDR2 SYDVKM. The CDR3 loop is CASSFMTSGGGEQYV. The CDR3 DNA reads as TGTGCCAGCAGTTTCATGACTAGCGGGGGAGGCGAGCAGTACGTC.

This chain joins TRBV9 and TRBJ1-2; D perhaps matches TRBD1 (6 bases). CDR1 and CDR2 (germline): SGDLS, YYNGEE. This CDR3 has 15 amino acids. Trimming took off 3 bases at V and 7 bases at J, with 19 bases between the two ends. The CDR3 DNA reads TGTGCCAGCAGCGGCGATGGGCAGGGGATAGTTGGCTACACCTTC. This gives the protein CASSGDGQGIVGYTF.